This T cell receptor beta chain was identified in a study of T cell repertoires in cytomegalovirus infection. Study in general: TCR beta signatures that were public indicated CMV infection and matching HLA type.

TCRdb fed the reads into MiXCR, producing one record per CDR3 protein. Of around 100,000 distinct CDR3 sequences listed, 23% are singletons. Study-wide results and caveats: Cumulative frequency (of public TCR beta family members) identified carriers of CMV plus the relevant HLA. Dominating the ex vivo response were TCR beta clonotypes that were CMV-specific and HLA-C-restricted.

The table lists this clonotype with many counts. Antigen specificity is unknown. The sequence was obtained from a human donor in good health (CMV status not recorded). Some clones in this sample may be carry-over from other donors' samples. Sequencing was carried out using CD8+ T cells from PBMCs.

CDR3 nucleotide sequence: TGCGCCAGCAGCCCGGGACTAACGTACAATGAGCAGTTCTTC. The encoded protein is CASSPGLTYNEQFF. The gene calls are TRBV4-3 and TRBJ2-1, with 7 bases that match TRBD2. This CDR3 region has 14 residues. Germline loops: CDR1 LGHNA, CDR2 YSLEER. V lost 4 bases, J lost 4 bases, and 4 bases stayed unmatched.